The T cell receptor (beta chain) under discussion was sequenced for a study of blood T cell repertoires in COVID-19. Across the whole study: Collection of acute and convalescent COVID-19 samples took place in the United States, Italy and Spain. From T cells, B-cell-depleted T cells, or PBMCs came the material, which was cDNA or gDNA.

This clone was seen only once. In the original analysis: By means of reference gene primer amplification, nucleated cell counts were estimated. The protocol was immunoSEQ multiplex PCR, while the TCRdb copy is restricted to in-frame clones and leaves out a portion. D and trimming were read from the DNA, whereas the V and J calls and clone size are those reported in that table. Among about 340,000 clones listed, about 86% were seen once. V gave up 2 bases and J gave up 3 bases; unmatched junction bases: 2. CDR3 length: 14 amino acids. CDR1 MNHNY and CDR2 SVGAGI come from the germline V gene (reference sequence).

Sequenced sample: peripheral blood. The receptor was isolated from a woman in her sixties with COVID-19, enrolled during active disease. This chain joins TRBV6-6 and TRBJ2-3; 7 positions match TRBD1. The CDR3 DNA is TGTGCCAGCAGTTACGACAGGGCAACAGATACGCAGTATTTT. Protein sequence: CASSYDRATDTQYF.